These T cell receptor beta chains were read from a single sample in a study of blood T cell repertoires in COVID-19. Using immunoSEQ multiplex PCR, the repertoire was profiled, and TCRdb retains in-frame clones only, with some absent. The sample lists tens of thousands of clones; 70% to 85% were seen once. What was sequenced was peripheral blood. These receptors were taken from a human donor in a cohort sampled during active COVID-19. Both conserved end residues are part of each CDR3. Fields, in order: clone size, V gene, J gene, D gene, CDR3 protein, CDR3 DNA. The D gene is left open where the match is weak. Expanded clones get a size class; other rows say once, few or many, or leave the size out.

size: .; V: TRBV7-2; J: TRBJ1-2; D: .; CDR3: CASSTRGADGYTF; DNA: TGTGCCAGCAGCACCCGGGGGGCGGATGGCTACACCTTC
size: .; V: TRBV4-2; J: TRBJ1-1; D: TRBD1; CDR3: CASSTPDRMNTEAFF; DNA: TGTGCCAGCAGCACCCCGGACAGGATGAACACTGAAGCTTTCTTT
size: .; V: TRBV2; J: TRBJ2-3; D: .; CDR3: CASSAGGGGTDTQYF; DNA: TGTGCCAGCAGTGCAGGAGGGGGCGGCACAGATACGCAGTATTTT
size: .; V: TRBV7-9; J: TRBJ1-3; D: TRBD1; CDR3: CASSPPGQGHSGNTIYF; DNA: TGTGCCAGCAGCCCCCCGGGACAGGGGCACTCTGGAAACACCATATATTTT
size: .; V: TRBV6-5; J: TRBJ1-1; D: .; CDR3: CASSYRGLGTEAFF; DNA: TGTGCCAGCAGTTACAGGGGTCTCGGCACTGAAGCTTTCTTT
size: .; V: TRBV4-2; J: TRBJ2-3; D: .; CDR3: CASSLEDSRDTQYF; DNA: TGTGCCAGCAGCCTAGAGGACTCAAGGGATACGCAGTATTTT
size: once; V: TRBV9; J: TRBJ2-1; D: .; CDR3: CASSLQGGPYNEQFF; DNA: TGTGCCAGCAGCTTACAGGGTGGACCCTACAATGAGCAGTTCTTC
size: few; V: TRBV2; J: TRBJ1-5; D: .; CDR3: CASSEGGGLRPQHF; DNA: TGTGCCAGCAGTGAAGGGGGGGGTTTGAGGCCCCAGCATTTT
size: .; V: TRBV18; J: TRBJ1-2; D: .; CDR3: CASSPIGVEGYTF; DNA: TGTGCCAGCTCACCAATCGGGGTCGAAGGCTACACCTTC
size: .; V: TRBV27; J: TRBJ1-4; D: .; CDR3: CASSLGSYAREKLFF; DNA: TGTGCCAGCAGTTTAGGCAGTTACGCACGTGAAAAACTGTTTTTT
size: .; V: TRBV7-2; J: TRBJ2-7; D: TRBD1; CDR3: CASSLRQGADEQYF; DNA: TGTGCCAGCAGCTTGAGGCAGGGGGCGGACGAGCAGTACTTC
size: once; V: TRBV9; J: TRBJ2-1; D: .; CDR3: CASSGHPRERNEQFF; DNA: TGTGCCAGCAGCGGCCACCCACGGGAGAGGAATGAGCAGTTCTTC
size: .; V: TRBV21-1; J: TRBJ2-7; D: .; CDR3: CAIYRLGEAYEQYF; DNA: TGTGCCATCTACCGCCTGGGGGAGGCCTACGAGCAGTACTTC
size: .; V: TRBV5-6; J: TRBJ2-5; D: TRBD2; CDR3: CASSLALAGGETQYF; DNA: TGTGCCAGCAGCTTGGCCCTAGCGGGTGGAGAGACCCAGTACTTC
size: .; V: TRBV6-2/TRBV6-3; J: TRBJ2-5; D: .; CDR3: CASSPIGTGEWETQYF; DNA: TGTGCCAGCAGCCCGATCGGGACGGGGGAATGGGAGACCCAGTACTTC
size: .; V: TRBV3-1/TRBV3-2; J: TRBJ2-3; D: .; CDR3: CASSQARLVDTQYF; DNA: TGTGCCAGCAGCCAAGCGCGTCTCGTGGATACGCAGTATTTT
size: .; V: TRBV7-6; J: TRBJ2-1; D: .; CDR3: CASSLADWVNEQFF; DNA: TGTGCCAGCAGCTTAGCGGACTGGGTCAATGAGCAGTTCTTC
size: .; V: TRBV10-3; J: TRBJ2-5; D: .; CDR3: CAVSGADQETQYF; DNA: TGTGCCGTCTCAGGGGCCGACCAAGAGACCCAGTACTTC
size: .; V: TRBV28; J: TRBJ1-1; D: .; CDR3: CASLQGRAFF; DNA: TGTGCCAGTCTACAGGGACGAGCTTTCTTT
size: .; V: TRBV28; J: TRBJ2-7; D: .; CDR3: CASSFLGQEGEQYF; DNA: TGTGCCAGCTCCTTCTTGGGGCAGGAGGGCGAGCAGTACTTC
size: .; V: TRBV6-5; J: TRBJ2-7; D: .; CDR3: CASTRNRNEQYF; DNA: TGTGCCAGCACCAGAAACAGGAACGAGCAGTACTTC
size: .; V: TRBV6-1; J: TRBJ2-7; D: TRBD1; CDR3: CASSGQTGGPLGEQYF; DNA: TGTGCCAGCAGTGGACAAACAGGGGGGCCCCTAGGGGAGCAGTACTTC
size: few; V: TRBV5-4; J: TRBJ1-2; D: TRBD1; CDR3: CASSPRDRGGVTGYTF; DNA: TGTGCCAGCAGCCCCCGGGACAGGGGTGGTGTGACTGGCTACACCTTC
size: .; V: TRBV6-1; J: TRBJ2-7; D: TRBD2; CDR3: CASSEALTSGDYEQYF; DNA: TGTGCCAGCAGTGAAGCCTTGACTAGCGGGGACTACGAGCAGTACTTC
size: once; V: TRBV11-1; J: TRBJ1-6; D: .; CDR3: CASSLGDGSGPLHF; DNA: TGTGCCAGCAGCCTGGGGGACGGGAGCGGCCCCCTCCACTTT
size: .; V: TRBV29-1; J: TRBJ2-3; D: .; CDR3: CSVKRSSTDTQYF; DNA: TGCAGCGTTAAGCGGTCTAGCACAGATACGCAGTATTTT
size: .; V: TRBV2; J: TRBJ1-6; D: .; CDR3: CASSEVGSRSYNSPLHF; DNA: TGTGCCAGCAGTGAAGTGGGTTCCAGGTCCTATAATTCACCCCTCCACTTT
size: .; V: TRBV28; J: TRBJ1-2; D: .; CDR3: CASSFRVHYGYTF; DNA: TGTGCCAGCAGTTTCCGGGTGCACTATGGCTACACCTTC
size: .; V: TRBV28; J: TRBJ1-2; D: .; CDR3: CASSPTPGADNYGYTF; DNA: TGTGCCAGCAGTCCTACCCCAGGGGCCGATAACTATGGCTACACCTTC
size: .; V: TRBV27; J: TRBJ1-1; D: TRBD1; CDR3: CASSLAGQGNTEAFF; DNA: TGTGCCAGCAGTTTGGCAGGACAGGGGAACACTGAAGCTTTCTTT
size: .; V: TRBV18; J: TRBJ2-5; D: TRBD1; CDR3: CASSPPGQGQGTQYF; DNA: TGTGCCAGCTCACCACCGGGACAGGGCCAGGGGACCCAGTACTTC
size: once; V: TRBV9; J: TRBJ2-1; D: TRBD1; CDR3: CASSGTGATYNEQFF; DNA: TGTGCCAGCAGCGGGACAGGGGCGACCTACAATGAGCAGTTCTTC
size: .; V: TRBV15; J: TRBJ2-7; D: .; CDR3: CATSRDRGGYEQYF; DNA: TGTGCCACCAGCAGAGACAGAGGGGGATACGAGCAGTACTTC
size: .; V: TRBV7-8; J: TRBJ2-7; D: .; CDR3: CASSPGQYPYEQYF; DNA: TGTGCCAGCAGCCCCGGACAGTACCCTTACGAGCAGTACTTC
size: .; V: TRBV5-8; J: TRBJ2-1; D: .; CDR3: CASSVLYNEQFF; DNA: TGTGCCAGCAGTGTTCTGTACAATGAGCAGTTCTTC
size: .; V: TRBV2; J: TRBJ2-3; D: TRBD2; CDR3: CASSPGTSGPPTQYF; DNA: TGTGCCAGCAGCCCGGGGACTAGCGGCCCCCCCACGCAGTATTTT
size: few; V: TRBV5-6; J: TRBJ2-2; D: .; CDR3: CASSFGESGDTGELFF; DNA: TGTGCCAGCAGCTTTGGGGAGTCAGGGGACACCGGGGAGCTGTTTTTT
size: .; V: TRBV5-4; J: TRBJ2-6; D: .; CDR3: CASSLEKGAGANVLTF; DNA: TGTGCCAGCAGCTTGGAAAAGGGGGCTGGGGCCAACGTCCTGACTTTC
size: .; V: TRBV4-2; J: TRBJ2-5; D: TRBD1; CDR3: CASSQSGTGGMGTQYF; DNA: TGTGCCAGCAGCCAGTCCGGGACAGGGGGCATGGGGACCCAGTACTTC
size: .; V: TRBV5-8; J: TRBJ1-4; D: .; CDR3: CASSLGGLNNEKLFF; DNA: TGTGCCAGCAGCTTGGGGGGACTGAACAATGAAAAACTGTTTTTT
size: .; V: TRBV19; J: TRBJ2-3; D: TRBD2; CDR3: CASIPRGSSTDTQYF; DNA: TGTGCCAGTATCCCGCGGGGGTCTAGCACAGATACGCAGTATTTT
size: .; V: TRBV11-3; J: TRBJ2-2; D: TRBD1; CDR3: CASSLDRQGNTGELFF; DNA: TGTGCCAGCAGCTTAGATCGACAGGGGAACACCGGGGAGCTGTTTTTT
size: .; V: TRBV7-9; J: TRBJ1-1; D: .; CDR3: CASSPDRWTEAFF; DNA: TGTGCCAGCAGCCCGGACAGATGGACTGAAGCTTTCTTT
size: few; V: TRBV7-9; J: TRBJ2-3; D: .; CDR3: CASSNGLVSTDTQYF; DNA: TGTGCCAGCAGCAACGGGTTAGTTAGCACAGATACGCAGTATTTT
size: .; V: TRBV9; J: TRBJ2-4; D: .; CDR3: CASSVGIDTKNIQYF; DNA: TGTGCCAGCAGCGTAGGTATCGACACCAAAAACATTCAGTACTTC
size: once; V: TRBV5-1; J: TRBJ1-2; D: .; CDR3: CASSTREGYTF; DNA: TGCGCCAGCAGCACCCGGGAGGGCTACACCTTC
size: once; V: TRBV7-2; J: TRBJ2-5; D: TRBD2; CDR3: CASRIGLAGVQETQYF; DNA: TGTGCCAGCAGAATCGGACTAGCGGGGGTGCAAGAGACCCAGTACTTC
size: medium-sized; V: TRBV4-2; J: TRBJ2-7; D: TRBD1; CDR3: CASSPGQGISYEQYF; DNA: TGTGCCAGCAGCCCAGGACAGGGTATCTCCTACGAGCAGTACTTC